This T cell receptor beta chain was identified during a study of blood T cell repertoires in COVID-19. About the research overall: Samples came from the United States, Italy and Spain, spanning acute and convalescent COVID-19. The cDNA or gDNA used as material had been derived from T cells, B-cell-depleted T cells, or PBMCs.

In the original analysis: Researchers report that nucleated cell counts were estimated from reference gene primer amplification. The method was immunoSEQ multiplex PCR; TCRdb's version includes in-frame clones alone and lacks a portion of them. That table gives V, J and clone size, and the DNA gave D and trimming. The sample contains a few hundred thousand clones, about 86% of which appear only once. V was trimmed by 4 bases and J by 10 bases, leaving 20 bases between them. This CDR3 has 15 amino acids. Germline assignment: CDR1 MNHEY and CDR2 SMNVEV (reference sequence). This chain connects TRBV27 to TRBJ2-1; D is possibly TRBD2 (5 bases). What was sequenced was peripheral blood. The TCR was taken from a man younger than 35 with active or convalescent COVID-19. This CDR3 is CASSSPPGVGSEQFF. The CDR3, as DNA: TGTGCCAGCAGTTCTCCCCCCGGGGTCGGCTCAGAGCAGTTCTTC.